The clone carrying this T cell receptor beta chain was seen a single time. The antigen remains undetermined. The data belong to a study of T cell responses to AZD1222 COVID-19 vaccine. Libraries were prepared by immunoSEQ multiplex PCR; TCRdb keeps only in-frame clonotypes and omits some of them. Among about 95,000 clones, roughly nine tenths were seen once, and the ten largest hold around 3.9%. Points from the study as a whole: The CD4 TCRs associated with vaccination extended across spike and predominated at 160-218 and 743-854. Possibly, clonal diversity was underestimated; donors were largely white British and included more females. Baseline antibody screening turned up just six or seven seropositive AZD1222 recipients.

The input for sequencing was peripheral blood, taken on day 0 of AZD1222 vaccination. The receptor was derived from an adult in good health.

CDR3 region: CASSLDRVLGEAFF. The CDR3 coding sequence is TGTGCCAGCAGCCTTGACAGGGTGTTAGGTGAAGCTTTCTTT. The V call is TRBV7-8, the J call TRBJ1-1; 7 positions match TRBD1. After removal of 5 bases from V and 7 bases from J, the junction contained 10 bases not matched to a gene. Germline assignment: CDR1 SGHVS and CDR2 FQNEAQ. CDR3 length equals 14 residues.